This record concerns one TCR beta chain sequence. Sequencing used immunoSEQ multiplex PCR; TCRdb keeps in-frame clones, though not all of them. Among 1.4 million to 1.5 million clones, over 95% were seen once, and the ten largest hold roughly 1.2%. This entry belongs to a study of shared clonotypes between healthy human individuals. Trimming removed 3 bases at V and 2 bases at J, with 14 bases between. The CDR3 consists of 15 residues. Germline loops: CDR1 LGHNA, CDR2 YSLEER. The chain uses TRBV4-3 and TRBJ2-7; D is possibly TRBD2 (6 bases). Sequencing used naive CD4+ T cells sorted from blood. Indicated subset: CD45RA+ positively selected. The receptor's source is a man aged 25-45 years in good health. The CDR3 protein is CASSQEVAAPYEQYF. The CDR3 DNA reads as TGCGCCAGCAGCCAGGAAGTAGCGGCTCCCTACGAGCAGTACTTC.